This T cell receptor beta chain was captured in a study of cytomegalovirus exposure and HLA in healthy donors. In the PCR, 60 Vbeta and 13 Jbeta primers were used. Some clones are missing from TCRdb's copy, which holds only in-frame ones; the method was immunoSEQ multiplex PCR. The sample lists around 190,000 clones; less than 85% were seen once. Germline CDR1 is SGHTA and CDR2 is FQGNSA. V was cut by 7 bases and J by 3 bases, with 16 bases left in between. This CDR3 comprises 14 residues. This TCR came from a man aged 35 to 55 in good health and CMV-seronegative. The chain joins TRBV7-2 to TRBJ2-7; perhaps TRBD1 as D (5 bases). Sequenced input: PBMCs. DNA of the CDR3: TGTGCCAGCAAACCACTCACAGGTAGCTACGAGCAGTACTTC. Residues: CASKPLTGSYEQYF.